The 3 T cell receptor beta chains in this list originate from one sample, sequenced in a study of OX40 agonist ivuxolimab in advanced cancers. Method: immunoSEQ multiplex PCR; TCRdb's copy keeps in-frame clones and lacks some. The top ten clones hold 0.5% to 0.7% of a sample with about 76,000 clones, roughly 85% of them seen once. The sample consisted of CD4+ or CD8+ T cells sorted from blood, taken in a trial of the OX40 agonist ivuxolimab. The origin of the receptors is an adult with an advanced solid tumor such as melanoma, head and neck, liver or kidney cancer.

The genes are TRBV19 and TRBJ2-5; D not certain. Per the germline V gene, CDR1 is LNHDA and CDR2 is SQIVND (reference sequence). With 6 bases removed from V and 3 bases from J, the gap between germline ends came to 23 bases. This CDR3 has 17 residues. CDR3 nucleotide sequence: TGTGCCAGTAGCCCCACCGAGTTGCTGGGTTTCGAAGAGACCCAGTACTTC. This encodes CASSPTELLGFEETQYF. Full variable domain (missing parts from reference TRBV19 and TRBJ2-5): DGGITQSPKYLFRKEGQNVTLSCEQNLNHDAMYWYRQDPGQGLRLIYYSQIVNDFQKGDIAEGYSVSREKKESFPLTVTSAQKNPTAFYLCASSPTELLGFEETQYFGPGTRLLVL.

J is TRBJ2-4 and V is TRBV5-4, with 10 bases identical to TRBD1. Germline CDR1 SGHNT, CDR2 YYREEE (reference sequence). The CDR3 contains 16 residues. The trim removed 3 bases at V and 8 bases at J, leaving 11 bases unmatched. The CDR3 protein is CASSSMDRGRWDIQYF. The CDR3 DNA reads TGTGCCAGCAGCTCGATGGACAGGGGGAGATGGGACATTCAGTACTTC. The full variable domain, completed using reference TRBV5-4 and TRBJ2-4, is ETGVTQSPTHLIKTRGQQVTLRCSSQSGHNTVSWYQQALGQGPQFIFQYYREEENGRGNFPPRFSGLQFPNYSSELNVNALELDDSALYLCASSSMDRGRWDIQYFGAGTRLSVL.

The gene calls are TRBV9 and TRBJ1-4; the D is unclear. V lost 4 bases, J lost 1 base, and 17 bases lay in between. The CDR3 consists of 17 residues. Germline values: CDR1 SGDLS, CDR2 YYNGEE. The CDR3 protein is CASSRDLQDVTNEKLFF. The CDR3 DNA reads TGTGCCAGCAGCAGGGATTTGCAGGACGTAACTAATGAAAAACTGTTTTTT.